What follows are 25 T cell receptor beta chains derived from one specimen sequenced in a study of shared clonotypes between healthy human individuals. The data were produced by immunoSEQ multiplex PCR, yet TCRdb's version contains in-frame clones alone and is incomplete. The repertoire includes some 2,000,000 clones, 90% to 95% of them detected once, and roughly 0.13% sits in the top ten. The sequencing sample was made of naive CD4+ T cells sorted from blood. Subset described: CD45RA+ positively selected. The receptors were sampled from a man younger than 30 in good health.

The chain links TRBV29-1 to TRBJ2-2; no clear D gene. Germline V gene data show CDR1 as SQVTM and CDR2 as ANQGSEA. CDR3 length: 14 residues. Trimming pared 4 bases from V and 2 bases from J, leaving 11 bases between. The CDR3 sequence is CSVGHPLNTGELFF. The DNA of the CDR3 is TGCAGCGTTGGTCATCCACTTAACACCGGGGAGCTGTTTTTT.

The chain employs TRBV25-1 and TRBJ2-1, with 7 bases fitting TRBD2. This CDR3 has 12 amino acids. V was pared by 2 bases and J by 15 bases, with 7 bases of the junction left unmatched. Germline CDR1 is MGHDK and CDR2 is SYGVNS. The CDR3 bases are TGTGCCAGCAGTGAAGTGAGCGGGAAGTCGTTCTTC. It encodes CASSEVSGKSFF.

J is TRBJ1-3 and V is TRBV18; D gene uncertain. Germline values: CDR1 KGHSH, CDR2 LQKENI. Trimming removed 4 bases from V and 2 bases from J, with 6 bases in between. This CDR3 contains 13 residues. The CDR3 reads CASSLQAGNTIYF. In nucleotides, the CDR3 is TGTGCCAGCTCACTCCAGGCTGGAAACACCATATATTTT.

This sequence joins TRBV6-5 and TRBJ2-1, with D unresolved. The CDR3 loop spans 11 amino acids. Germline values: CDR1 MNHEY, CDR2 SVGAGI. V lost 7 bases and J 7 bases, leaving 8 bases between the germline ends. CDR3 loop: CASIQGNEQFF. In DNA, the CDR3 is TGTGCCAGCATTCAAGGAAATGAGCAGTTCTTC.

The rearrangement uses TRBV6-6 and TRBJ2-1; 9 bases are shared with TRBD2. Germline V gene lookup returns CDR1 MNHNY and CDR2 SVGAGI (reference sequence). Trimming took 5 bases from V and 9 from J; bases not matched to a gene: 5. This CDR3 comprises 13 residues. The CDR3 region has the DNA TGTGCCAGCAGTGGGACTAGCTTCGTTGAGCAGTTCTTC. It specifies CASSGTSFVEQFF.

The V call is TRBV4-1, the J call TRBJ2-1; 14 bases are shared with TRBD2. This CDR3 region has 19 residues. With 1 base clipped from V and 8 bases from J, the junction kept 13 bases outside the gene matches. The V gene's germline CDR1 is MGHRA and CDR2 YSYEKL. CDR3 in amino acids: CASSQGTQGGLAGVYEQFF. CDR3 DNA: TGCGCCAGCAGCCAAGGCACCCAGGGGGGACTAGCGGGAGTCTATGAGCAGTTCTTC.

The chain uses TRBV2 and TRBJ1-5; a possible D gene is TRBD1 (5 bases). The CDR3 has 13 residues. The V end lost 6 bases, the J end lost 7 bases, and 13 bases lay between the germline ends. Germline V gene lookup returns CDR1 SNHLY and CDR2 FYNNEI. The CDR3: CASSDTGAQPQHF. DNA for the CDR3: TGTGCCAGCAGCGATACAGGTGCGCAGCCCCAGCATTTT.

The gene calls are TRBV5-1 and TRBJ2-5; weak D call: TRBD1 (6 bases). Germline-derived CDR1 and CDR2 are SGHRS and YFSETQ. Trimming shortened V by 1 base and J by 7 bases, and 17 bases separated the two germline ends. CDR3 length: 15 residues. CDR3 DNA: TGCGCCAGCAGCTTGTCAGGGCAGGGGTTTGGGACCCAGTACTTC. It yields the protein CASSLSGQGFGTQYF. The entire variable domain, with the rest obtained from reference TRBV5-1 and TRBJ2-5, is as follows: KAGVTQTPRYLIKTRGQQVTLSCSPISGHRSVSWYQQTPGQGLQFLFEYFSETQRNKGNFPGRFSGRQFSNSRSEMNVSTLELGDSALYLCASSLSGQGFGTQYFGPGTRLLVL.

The J gene is TRBJ2-7, the V gene TRBV29-1; D may be TRBD1 (7 bases). V was trimmed by 2 bases and J by 4 bases, leaving 15 bases between them. CDR1 SQVTM and CDR2 ANQGSEA come from the germline V gene. The CDR3 runs 14 residues. The CDR3: CSVELAGGRYEQYF. CDR3 bases: TGCAGCGTTGAACTTGCAGGGGGGAGGTACGAGCAGTACTTC.

This clone has only a few counts. The V call is TRBV19, the J call TRBJ1-5, with D maybe TRBD1 (5 bases). The germline V gene has CDR1 LNHDA and CDR2 SQIVND (reference sequence). The CDR3 runs 13 residues. V lost 3 bases and J lost 9, with 12 bases in between. Here the CDR3 DNA reads TGTGCCAGTAGTATTGGGGCATTATGGCCCCAGCATTTT. Its translation is CASSIGALWPQHF.

Comments on this clone: At one boundary the junction diverges from the germline segment, which might be a read error. The chain recombines TRBV6-1 with TRBJ2-5, with 9 bases aligning to TRBD1. Germline values: CDR1 MNHNS, CDR2 SASEGT. The CDR3 is made up of 15 amino acids. DNA of the CDR3: TGTGCCAGCACTGAACCGGGACAGGGTGTGGAGACCCAGTACTTC. This sequence encodes CASTEPGQGVETQYF.

V gene TRBV27 combines with J gene TRBJ2-1; maybe TRBD2 (5 bases). The CDR3 length is 15 residues. V was trimmed by 7 bases and J by 2 bases, leaving 15 bases between them. Germline assignment: CDR1 MNHEY and CDR2 SMNVEV (reference sequence). The CDR3 sequence is CASISSYPTYNEQFF. The CDR3 nucleotides read TGTGCCAGCATCTCTAGCTACCCCACCTACAATGAGCAGTTCTTC.

This sequence joins TRBV6-5 and TRBJ2-1, with D unclear. The ends were cut back, 7 bases at V and 5 bases at J, with 12 bases in the middle. The CDR3 consists of 13 residues. Germline CDR1 reads MNHEY; CDR2 reads SVGAGI. The CDR3 sequence: CASIARPNNEQFF. Written as DNA, the CDR3 is TGTGCCAGCATTGCTCGGCCGAACAATGAGCAGTTCTTC.

Points on this clone: The same CDR3 can be traced to other DNA sequences in this sample. This rearrangement joins TRBV7-2 to TRBJ1-5; D is ambiguous. This CDR3 is built from 16 residues. Between the trimmed V and J ends, which lost 1 base and 2 bases, there was a span of 12 bases. Germline V lookup: CDR1 SGHTA, CDR2 FQGNSA. The DNA of the CDR3 is TGTGCCAGCAGCTTAGTTTCAGGTGTAGGCAATCAGCCCCAGCATTTT. It is translated as CASSLVSGVGNQPQHF.

In this sample, this clone turned up once. The V gene is TRBV10-3, the J gene TRBJ1-3; no firm D call. Germline V CDR1 and CDR2: ENHRY, SYGVKD. This CDR3 has 17 residues. Between the trimmed V and J ends, which lost 3 bases and 3 bases, there was a span of 18 bases. The CDR3 reads CAISEVSVRVSGNTIYF. CDR3 bases: TGTGCCATCAGTGAAGTGAGCGTGAGGGTTAGTGGAAACACCATATATTTT.

This sequence joins TRBV7-2 and TRBJ2-1; D uncertain. The germline V and J ends were trimmed by 0 bases and 5 bases, with 8 bases remaining between them. The CDR3 extends over 14 amino acids. CDR1 SGHTA and CDR2 FQGNSA come from the germline V gene. The CDR3 DNA follows: TGTGCCAGCAGCTTAGCCCCTTTAGACAATGAGCAGTTCTTC. This encodes CASSLAPLDNEQFF.

This rearrangement joins TRBV4-3 to TRBJ2-1, with 12 bases identical to TRBD2. V lost 3 bases, J lost 6 bases, and 6 bases stayed unmatched. The CDR3 spans 16 residues. Germline lookup yields CDR1 LGHNA and CDR2 YSLEER. This CDR3 reads CASSQALAGGSNEQFF. The DNA of the CDR3 is TGCGCCAGCAGCCAGGCCCTAGCGGGAGGGAGCAATGAGCAGTTCTTC.

A remark on this clone: One junction end disagrees with the germline gene, perhaps due to a read error. V is TRBV7-7 and J is TRBJ2-3; D remains unclear. Germline assignment: CDR1 SSHAT and CDR2 FNYEAQ (reference sequence). This CDR3 is 13 amino acids long. The CDR3: CASSFSFLDTQYF. In nucleotides, the CDR3 is TGTGCTAGCAGCTTTTCATTTCTGGATACGCAGTATTTT. Using reference TRBV7-7 and TRBJ2-3 for the parts outside the CDR3, the full variable domain is GAGVSQSPRYKVTKRGQDVTLRCDPISSHATLYWYQQALGQGPEFLTYFNYEAQPDKSGLPSDRFSAERPEGSISTLTIQRTEQRDSAMYRCASSFSFLDTQYFGPGTRLTVL.

V is TRBV30 and J is TRBJ2-3; 9 bases line up with TRBD2. The CDR3 is made up of 14 amino acids. CDR1 and CDR2 from the germline V gene are GTSNPN and SVGIG (reference sequence). V lost 2 bases and J lost 6; bases outside the gene matches: 6. For the CDR3, the DNA is TGTGCCTGGAGTCAAGGGCTAGCGGGGGATACGCAGTATTTT. Its protein is CAWSQGLAGDTQYF.

This clone has only one observation. This chain joins TRBV5-1 and TRBJ2-6; unclear D gene. The germline V and J ends were trimmed by 0 bases and 0 bases, with 7 bases remaining between them. The length of the CDR3 is 16 residues. CDR1 and CDR2 from the germline V gene are SGHRS and YFSETQ. The CDR3 reads CASSLEPLSGANVLTF. As DNA, the CDR3 is TGCGCCAGCAGCTTGGAACCGCTCTCTGGGGCCAACGTCCTGACTTTC.

The gene calls are TRBV5-6 and TRBJ1-1; D may be TRBD1 (5 bases). Trimming cost V 5 bases and J 5 bases, with 16 bases left between them. Germline-derived CDR1 and CDR2 are SGHDT and YYEEEE. The CDR3 has 14 amino acids. Here the CDR3 reads CASRSRGYGTEAFF. The CDR3 DNA sequence: TGTGCCAGCAGGTCCCGGGGCTATGGAACTGAAGCTTTCTTT.

The rearrangement links TRBV30 to TRBJ1-6; D unresolved. The CDR3 extends over 16 amino acids. Trimming cost V 1 base and J 0 bases, with 10 bases left between them. CDR1 is GTSNPN, CDR2 SVGIG, per germline (reference sequence). In DNA, the CDR3 is TGTGCCTGGAGTGAAGAAATTAGCTCCTATAATTCACCCCTCCACTTT. Protein product: CAWSEEISSYNSPLHF.

The gene calls are TRBV4-1 and TRBJ1-3; D call uncertain. From germline, CDR1 is MGHRA and CDR2 YSYEKL. With 1 base removed from V and 0 bases from J, the gap between germline ends came to 10 bases. The CDR3 has 16 residues. CDR3 loop: CASSQGRAASGNTIYF. DNA for the CDR3: TGCGCCAGCAGCCAAGGTCGGGCAGCCTCTGGAAACACCATATATTTT.

The V call is TRBV5-1, the J call TRBJ2-4; TRBD2 matches 12 bases. Germline lookup yields CDR1 SGHRS and CDR2 YFSETQ. Trimming cost V 6 bases and J 13 bases; bases outside gene matches: 11. The CDR3 is 14 residues long. CDR3 sequence: CASTMTSGGLTQYF. The CDR3 nucleotides are TGCGCCAGCACCATGACTAGCGGGGGACTTACCCAGTACTTC. The full variable domain, in which reference TRBV5-1 and TRBJ2-4 provide the parts outside the CDR3, is KAGVTQTPRYLIKTRGQQVTLSCSPISGHRSVSWYQQTPGQGLQFLFEYFSETQRNKGNFPGRFSGRQFSNSRSEMNVSTLELGDSALYLCASTMTSGGLTQYFGAGTRLSVL.

V usage is TRBV4-1 and J usage is TRBJ1-2; the D gene is possibly TRBD1 (5 bases). Germline lookup yields CDR1 MGHRA and CDR2 YSYEKL. The V end lost 4 bases, the J end lost 4 bases, and 22 bases lay between the germline ends. The CDR3 sequence is 17 residues long. CDR3 coding DNA: TGCGCCAGCAGCCCCAAAGGGGAAGAGACCTCCGTCTATGGCTACACCTTC. Amino acids: CASSPKGEETSVYGYTF.